The rows below give T cell receptor beta chains drawn from one sample of a study of T cells in Graves' hyperthyroidism and ophthalmopathy. TCRdb recomputed calls from the multiplex PCR reads with MiXCR, one row per CDR3 protein. The table records some 380,000 distinct CDR3 sequences, about 13% of them present only once. Sequenced: blood. The receptor set was obtained from a man aged 25 to 40 with Graves' hyperthyroidism that later progressed to Graves' ophthalmopathy. Both conserved end residues are part of each CDR3.

j_call,v_call,cdr3_aa
TRBJ2-1,TRBV27,CASSLFGLDEQFF
TRBJ1-5,TRBV20-1,CSATTGGFGNQPQHF
TRBJ2-1,TRBV5-1,CASSFIEGNEQFF
TRBJ2-2,TRBV7-9,CASNKLFTGELFF
TRBJ2-1,TRBV20-1,CSVMSPGDPYNEQFF
TRBJ2-5,TRBV7-2,CASSLGLAIQYF
TRBJ1-5,TRBV13,CASSFQGEPQHF
TRBJ1-2,TRBV9,CASSAWTGNYGYTF
TRBJ1-6,TRBV27,CASSLLGSPLHF
TRBJ1-2,TRBV6-1,CASSEGGQGYGYTF
TRBJ2-5,TRBV20-1,CSASSGGAEETQYF
TRBJ1-1,TRBV7-6,CASTPGQLNTEAFF
TRBJ2-7,TRBV18,CASSPRQGVGEQYF
TRBJ1-4,TRBV19,CASSTPGQATEKLFF
TRBJ1-5,TRBV12-3/TRBV12-4,CASSFSGGFNQPQHF
TRBJ1-5,TRBV12-3/TRBV12-4,CASSPETGYNQPQHF
TRBJ2-7,TRBV7-6,CASSLRGGTYEQYF
TRBJ2-1,TRBV2,CASRLGGYNEQFF
TRBJ2-6,TRBV19,CASSTGTGMWSGANVLTF
TRBJ2-7,TRBV11-2,CASSLGTGGAYEQYF
TRBJ1-2,TRBV20-1,CSATFNYGYTF
TRBJ2-7,TRBV18,CASSPPSDRGLEQYF
TRBJ2-5,TRBV6-1,CASRAGTSAYQETQYF
TRBJ1-5,TRBV30,CAWSATVDSNQPQHF
TRBJ2-5,TRBV24-1,CATSDRDTQETQYF
TRBJ2-1,TRBV7-9,CASSHPWTTYNEQFF
TRBJ1-3,TRBV4-1,CASSQGAVSGNTIYF
TRBJ2-3,TRBV27,CASRPGLAPGVTDTQYF
TRBJ1-4,TRBV11-2,CASSLRAYNEKLFF
TRBJ2-7,TRBV5-1,CASSSDGSYEQYF
TRBJ1-2,TRBV7-8,CASSLRGNYYGYTF
TRBJ1-1,TRBV7-4,CASGTPGGRDTEAFF
TRBJ2-5,TRBV6-1,CASTRGTQYF
TRBJ1-1,TRBV28,CASSPRDRGYTEAFF
TRBJ2-7,TRBV29-1,CSVLDGTYEQYF
TRBJ2-7,TRBV20-1,CSARARTGYEQYF
TRBJ1-3,TRBV10-2,CASSEPGRSPGNTIYF
TRBJ1-5,TRBV12-3/TRBV12-4,CASSPDRARQPQHF
TRBJ1-1,TRBV5-4,CASSLRLLTEAFF
TRBJ2-5,TRBV12-3/TRBV12-4,CASTKAQYQETQYF
TRBJ2-5,TRBV5-1,CASSLNRDTAPRTQYF
TRBJ2-2,TRBV4-1,CASSQERLAGVAGELFF